The next 6 T cell receptor beta chains were all read from a single sample in a study of response to subunit inactivated influenza vaccine. TCRdb ran MiXCR on the RT-PCR reads and lists one entry per CDR3 protein. The sample records roughly 710,000 distinct CDR3 sequences, 14% being singletons. The sample consisted of PBMCs from blood, taken around 14 days before vaccination. The receptors stem from a man aged 50-59 years who received an inactivated influenza vaccine.

This clonotype was counted many times. V gene TRBV5-1 combines with J gene TRBJ1-2; no reliable D call. Trimming removed 4 bases at V and 4 bases at J, with 17 bases between. Germline values: CDR1 SGHRS, CDR2 YFSETQ. The CDR3 is made up of 15 amino acids. The chain's CDR3 is CASSIDPGQAYGYTF. As DNA, the CDR3 is TGCGCCAGCAGCATTGATCCAGGCCAGGCCTATGGCTACACCTTC.

The rearrangement uses TRBV7-9 and TRBJ1-2, with a tentative D call TRBD1 (5 bases). V dropped 5 bases and J dropped 2 bases, with 9 bases sitting between them. The CDR3 sequence is 13 residues long. Germline CDR1 is SEHNR and CDR2 is FQNEAQ (reference sequence). As DNA, the CDR3 is TGTGCCAGCAGCCAAGGGGCGAACTATGGCTACACCTTC. This codes for CASSQGANYGYTF.

This clonotype showed up many times. V is TRBV20-1 and J is TRBJ2-1; TRBD2 aligns across 7 bases. The CDR3 length is 15 residues. Germline CDR1 reads DFQATT; CDR2 reads SNEGSKA (reference sequence). Trimming at V came to 4 bases and at J to 6 bases, leaving 12 bases not matched to a gene. CDR3 amino acids: CSAMLAGVRANEQFF. In DNA form, the CDR3 reads TGCAGTGCTATGCTTGCGGGGGTGAGGGCCAATGAGCAGTTCTTC.

Ten or more counts support this clonotype. The V and J genes are TRBV19 and TRBJ1-1; D unresolved. The ends were cut back, 7 bases at V and 6 bases at J, with 9 bases in the middle. Germline V lookup: CDR1 LNHDA, CDR2 SQIVND (reference sequence). This CDR3 has 11 residues. CDR3 protein: CASTGGAEAFF. CDR3 in DNA: TGTGCCAGTACCGGCGGGGCTGAAGCTTTCTTT.

This clonotype was seen a few times. The CDR3 coding sequence is TGCAGTGCTAACGAAGCCCTAGCGCGCCTCACAGATACGCAGTATTTT. The encoded protein is CSANEALARLTDTQYF. This chain uses TRBV20-1 with TRBJ2-3; maybe TRBD2 (6 bases). Per germline, CDR1 DFQATT and CDR2 SNEGSKA (reference sequence). This CDR3 spans 16 amino acids. V was shortened by 4 bases and J by 2 bases, with 19 bases between the two germline ends.

A few counts support this clonotype. CDR3 residues: CASSKPGGQGNYGYTF. The CDR3 coding sequence is TGTGCCAGCAGCAAACCAGGGGGACAGGGGAACTATGGCTACACCTTC. The genes are TRBV6-1 and TRBJ1-2; TRBD1 aligns across 10 bases. Germline CDR1 and CDR2: MNHNS and SASEGT. Losses at the gene ends were 6 bases for V and 2 bases for J; bases not matched to a gene: 9. The CDR3 length is 16 residues.